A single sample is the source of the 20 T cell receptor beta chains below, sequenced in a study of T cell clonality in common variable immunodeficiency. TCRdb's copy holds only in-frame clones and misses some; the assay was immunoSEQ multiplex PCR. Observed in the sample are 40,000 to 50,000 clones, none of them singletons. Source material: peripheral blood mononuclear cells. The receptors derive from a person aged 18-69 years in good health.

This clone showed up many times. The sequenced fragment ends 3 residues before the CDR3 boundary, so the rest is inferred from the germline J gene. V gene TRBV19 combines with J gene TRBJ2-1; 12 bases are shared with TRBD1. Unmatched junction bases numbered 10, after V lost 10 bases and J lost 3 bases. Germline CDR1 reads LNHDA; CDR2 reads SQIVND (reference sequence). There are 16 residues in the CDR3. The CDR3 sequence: CATRRGTGGNYNEQFF. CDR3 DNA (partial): TGTGCCACCCGTCGCGGGACAGGGGGCAACTACAATGAG.

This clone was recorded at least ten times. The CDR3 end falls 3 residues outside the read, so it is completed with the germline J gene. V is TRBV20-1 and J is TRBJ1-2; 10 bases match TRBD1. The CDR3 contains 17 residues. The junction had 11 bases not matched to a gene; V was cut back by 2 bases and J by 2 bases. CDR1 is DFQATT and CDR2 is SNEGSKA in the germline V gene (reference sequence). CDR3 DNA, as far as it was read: TGCAGTGCTAGACTTGCGGGGGGGGGACAGGGGAACTATGGC. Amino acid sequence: CSARLAGGGQGNYG. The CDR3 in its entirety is CSARLAGGGQGNYGYTF.

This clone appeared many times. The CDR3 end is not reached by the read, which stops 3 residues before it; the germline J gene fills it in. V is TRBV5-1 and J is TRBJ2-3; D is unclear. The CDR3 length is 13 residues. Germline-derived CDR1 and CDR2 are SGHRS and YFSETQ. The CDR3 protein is CASSLEGSSTQYF. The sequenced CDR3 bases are TGCGCCAGCAGCTTGGAAGGCTCCTCAACG. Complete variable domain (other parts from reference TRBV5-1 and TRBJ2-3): KAGVTQTPRYLIKTRGQQVTLSCSPISGHRSVSWYQQTPGQGLQFLFEYFSETQRNKGNFPGRFSGRQFSNSRSEMNVSTLELGDSALYLCASSLEGSSTQYFGPGTRLTVL.

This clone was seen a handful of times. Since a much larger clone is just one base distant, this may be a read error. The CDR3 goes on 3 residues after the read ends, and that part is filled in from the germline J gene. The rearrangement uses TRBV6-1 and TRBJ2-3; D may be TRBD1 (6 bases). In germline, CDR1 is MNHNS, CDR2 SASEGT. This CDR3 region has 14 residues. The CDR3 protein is CASSGDIGRQPQYF. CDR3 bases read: TGTGCCAGCAGTGGGGACATTGGGCGACAGCCG.

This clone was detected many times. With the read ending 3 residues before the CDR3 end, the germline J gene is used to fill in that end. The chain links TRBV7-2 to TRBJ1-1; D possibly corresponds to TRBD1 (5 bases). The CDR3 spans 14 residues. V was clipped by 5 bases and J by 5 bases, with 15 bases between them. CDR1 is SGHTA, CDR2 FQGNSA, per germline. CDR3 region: CASSARRVRTEAFF. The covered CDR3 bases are TGTGCCAGCAGCGCTCGCAGGGTTCGGACTGAA.

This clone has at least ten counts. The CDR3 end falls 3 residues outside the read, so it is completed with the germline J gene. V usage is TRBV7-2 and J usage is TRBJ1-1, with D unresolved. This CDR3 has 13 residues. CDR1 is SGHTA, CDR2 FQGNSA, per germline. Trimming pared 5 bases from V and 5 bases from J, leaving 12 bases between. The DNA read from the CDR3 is TGTGCCAGCAGCCGACGGTCGCGGACTGAA. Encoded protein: CASSRRSRTE. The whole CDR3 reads CASSRRSRTEAFF. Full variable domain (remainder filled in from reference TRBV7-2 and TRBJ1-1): GAGVSQSPSNKVTEKGKDVELRCDPISGHTALYWYRQSLGQGLEFLIYFQGNSAPDKSGLPSDRFSAERTGGSVSTLTIQRTQQEDSAVYLCASSRRSRTEAFFGQGTRLTVV.

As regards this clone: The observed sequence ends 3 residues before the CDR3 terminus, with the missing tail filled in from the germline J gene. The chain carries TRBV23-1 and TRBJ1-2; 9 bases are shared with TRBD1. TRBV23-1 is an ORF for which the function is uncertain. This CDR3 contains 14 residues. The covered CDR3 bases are TGCGCCAGCAGTCCCACCGGGACAGGGCTTTGC. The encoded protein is CASSPTGTGLC. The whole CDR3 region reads CASSPTGTGLCYTF.

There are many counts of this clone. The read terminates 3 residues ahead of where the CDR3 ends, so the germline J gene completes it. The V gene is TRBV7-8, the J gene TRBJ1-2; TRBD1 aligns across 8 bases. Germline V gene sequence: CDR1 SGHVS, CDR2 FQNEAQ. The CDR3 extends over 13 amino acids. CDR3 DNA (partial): TGTGCCAGCAGCCACTCGGACAGGGTGGGC. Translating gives CASSHSDRVG. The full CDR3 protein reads CASSHSDRVGYTF.

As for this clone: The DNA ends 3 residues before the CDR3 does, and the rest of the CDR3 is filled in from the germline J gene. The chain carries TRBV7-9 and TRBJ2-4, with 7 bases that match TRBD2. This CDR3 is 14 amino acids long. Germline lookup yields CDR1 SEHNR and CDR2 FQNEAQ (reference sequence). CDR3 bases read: TGTGCCAGCAGCTTATCAGGGACTAACTATGGT. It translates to CASSLSGTNYG. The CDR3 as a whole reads CASSLSGTNYGQYF.

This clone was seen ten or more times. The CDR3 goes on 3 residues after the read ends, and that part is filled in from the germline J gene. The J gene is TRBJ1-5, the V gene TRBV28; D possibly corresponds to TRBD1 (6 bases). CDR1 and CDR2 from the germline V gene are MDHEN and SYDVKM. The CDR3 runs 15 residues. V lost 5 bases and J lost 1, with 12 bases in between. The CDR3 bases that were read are TGTGCCAGCAGTCCCACCAGGGGCAGCAATCAGCCC. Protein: CASSPTRGSNQP. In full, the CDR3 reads CASSPTRGSNQPQHF.

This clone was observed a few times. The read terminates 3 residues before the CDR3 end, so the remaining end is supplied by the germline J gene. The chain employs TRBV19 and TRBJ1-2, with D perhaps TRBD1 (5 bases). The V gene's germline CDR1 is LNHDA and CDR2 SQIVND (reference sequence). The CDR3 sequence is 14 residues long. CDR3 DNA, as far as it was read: TGTGCCAGTAGTATTTCCCCAGGGCGGAGCGAA. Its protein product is CASSISPGRSE. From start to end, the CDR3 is CASSISPGRSEYTF.

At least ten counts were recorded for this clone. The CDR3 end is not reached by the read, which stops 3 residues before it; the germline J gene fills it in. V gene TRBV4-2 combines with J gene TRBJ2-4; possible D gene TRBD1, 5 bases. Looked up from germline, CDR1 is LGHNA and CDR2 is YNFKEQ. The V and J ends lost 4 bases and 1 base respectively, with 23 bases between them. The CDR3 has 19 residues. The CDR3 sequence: CASSLGPGFNLGAKNIQYF. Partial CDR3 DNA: TGTGCCAGCAGCCTAGGGCCAGGGTTCAATCTTGGGGCCAAAAACATT.

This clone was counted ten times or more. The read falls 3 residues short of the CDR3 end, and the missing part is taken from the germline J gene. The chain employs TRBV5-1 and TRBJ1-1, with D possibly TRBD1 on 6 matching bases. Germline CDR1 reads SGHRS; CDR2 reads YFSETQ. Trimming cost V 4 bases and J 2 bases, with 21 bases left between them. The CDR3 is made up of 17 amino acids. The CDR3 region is CASSLRGGSKINTEAFF. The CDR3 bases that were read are TGCGCCAGCAGCCTAAGAGGGGGATCTAAGATAAACACTGAA.

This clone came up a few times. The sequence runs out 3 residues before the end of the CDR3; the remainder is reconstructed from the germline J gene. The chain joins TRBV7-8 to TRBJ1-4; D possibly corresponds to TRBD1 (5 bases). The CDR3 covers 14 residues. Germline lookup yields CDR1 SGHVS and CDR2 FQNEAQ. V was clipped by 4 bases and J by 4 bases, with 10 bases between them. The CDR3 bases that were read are TGTGCCAGCAGCTCCCGGGGGGGTAATGAAAAA. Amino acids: CASSSRGGNEK. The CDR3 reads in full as CASSSRGGNEKLFF.

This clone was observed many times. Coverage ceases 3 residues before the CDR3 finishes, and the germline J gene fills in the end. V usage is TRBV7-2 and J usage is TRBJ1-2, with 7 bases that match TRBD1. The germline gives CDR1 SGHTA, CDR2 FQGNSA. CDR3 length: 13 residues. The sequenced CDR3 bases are TGTGCCAGCAGCCTACAGGGGAAGCGCGGC. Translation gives CASSLQGKRG. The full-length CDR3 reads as CASSLQGKRGYTF. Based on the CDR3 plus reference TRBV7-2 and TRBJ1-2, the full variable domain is GAGVSQSPSNKVTEKGKDVELRCDPISGHTALYWYRQSLGQGLEFLIYFQGNSAPDKSGLPSDRFSAERTGGSVSTLTIQRTQQEDSAVYLCASSLQGKRGYTFGSGTRLTVV.

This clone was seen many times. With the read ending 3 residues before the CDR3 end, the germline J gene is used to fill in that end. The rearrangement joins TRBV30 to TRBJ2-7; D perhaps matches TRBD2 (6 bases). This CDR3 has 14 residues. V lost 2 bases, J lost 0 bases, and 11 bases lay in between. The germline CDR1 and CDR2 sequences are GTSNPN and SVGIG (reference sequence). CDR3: CAWSPTRGSYEQYF. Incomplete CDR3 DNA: TGTGCCTGGAGTCCGACTAGAGGCTCCTACGAG.

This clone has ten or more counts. Incomplete CDR3 DNA: TGTGCCAACCGGGACACCAACACCGGGGAG. It encodes CANRDTNTGE. The whole CDR3 protein reads CANRDTNTGELFF. The chain links TRBV6-2 or TRBV6-3 to TRBJ2-2; maybe TRBD1 (6 bases). The read terminates 3 residues ahead of where the CDR3 ends, so the germline J gene completes it. The CDR3 is 13 residues long. The V and J ends lost 10 bases and 2 bases respectively, with 11 bases between them. Germline V lookup: CDR1 MNHEY, CDR2 SVGEGT.

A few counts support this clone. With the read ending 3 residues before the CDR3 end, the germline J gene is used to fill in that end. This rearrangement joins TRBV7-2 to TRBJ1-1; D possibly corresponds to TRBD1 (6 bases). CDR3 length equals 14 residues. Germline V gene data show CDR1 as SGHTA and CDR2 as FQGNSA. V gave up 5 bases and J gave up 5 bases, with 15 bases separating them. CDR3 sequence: CASSQDRTLTEAFF. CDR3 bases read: TGTGCCAGCAGCCAAGACAGGACTTTAACTGAA. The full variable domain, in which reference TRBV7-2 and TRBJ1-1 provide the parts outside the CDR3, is GAGVSQSPSNKVTEKGKDVELRCDPISGHTALYWYRQSLGQGLEFLIYFQGNSAPDKSGLPSDRFSAERTGGSVSTLTIQRTQQEDSAVYLCASSQDRTLTEAFFGQGTRLTVV.

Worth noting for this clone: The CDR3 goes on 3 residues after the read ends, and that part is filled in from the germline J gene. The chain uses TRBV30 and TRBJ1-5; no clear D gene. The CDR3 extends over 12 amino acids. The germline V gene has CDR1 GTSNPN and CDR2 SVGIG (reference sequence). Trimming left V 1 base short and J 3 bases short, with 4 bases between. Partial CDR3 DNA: TGTGCCTGGAGTGCAGTCAATCAGCCC. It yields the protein CAWSAVNQP. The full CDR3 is CAWSAVNQPQHF. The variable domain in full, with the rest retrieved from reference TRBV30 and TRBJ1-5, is SQTIHQWPATLVQPVGSPLSLECTVEGTSNPNLYWYRQAAGRGLQLLFYSVGIGQISSEVPQNLSASRPQDRQFILSSKKLLLSDSGFYLCAWSAVNQPQHFGDGTRLSIL.

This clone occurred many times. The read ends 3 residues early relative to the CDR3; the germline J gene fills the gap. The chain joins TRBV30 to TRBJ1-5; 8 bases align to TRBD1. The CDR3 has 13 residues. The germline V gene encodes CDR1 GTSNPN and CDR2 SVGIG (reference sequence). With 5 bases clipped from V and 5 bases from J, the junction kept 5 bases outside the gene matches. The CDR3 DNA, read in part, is TGTGCCTGGGCACCGGGACAGGATCAGCCC. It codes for CAWAPGQDQP. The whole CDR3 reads CAWAPGQDQPQHF.